This T cell receptor beta chain stems from a study of HIV-infected patients and healthy controls. Study-wide findings and caveats: HIV-infected patients shared fewer CDR3 sequences between individuals than healthy controls. Size-matched repertoire data failed to replicate the apparent Gini index recovery after therapy in HIV-infected patients.

Alpha and beta constant-region primers primed reverse transcription of approximately 0.55 ug RNA. Each of the alpha and beta chains got its own library through chain-specific third strand synthesis with indices. Using its own MiXCR run on the 5' RACE reads, TCRdb lists one record per CDR3 protein. The table lists under 20,000 distinct CDR3 sequences, roughly 9.1% of them singletons, with approximately 3.4% in the top ten. Whole blood was used without fractionation, so all unsorted peripheral T cells were included. A roughly 2.5 ml peripheral blood sample was taken for RNA. This clonotype came up a few times. The antigen remains undetermined. Trimming pared 0 bases from V and 1 base from J, leaving 6 bases between. The CDR3 consists of 13 residues. Germline V lookup: CDR1 GTSNPN, CDR2 SVGIG (reference sequence).

The origin of this receptor is an adult in good health. The sequenced material came from blood. This chain uses TRBV30 with TRBJ1-1; no reliable D call. In nucleotides, the CDR3 is TGTGCCTGGAGTGTTGATAGGAACACTGAAGCTTTCTTT. It codes for CAWSVDRNTEAFF.